These 31 T cell receptor beta chains were all obtained from the same sample, sequenced in a study of CD8 T cells in ankylosing spondylitis. Study results and limitations: In ankylosing spondylitis blood, a motif of eight highly homologous TCR beta variants appeared characteristic.

Their antigen targets remain unknown. MiXCR, run by TCRdb on the 5' RACE reads, gives a single entry per CDR3 protein. The sample has around 480,000 distinct CDR3 sequences, 17% seen once. Sequenced sample: blood, either unsorted or a sorted T cell fraction (not recorded which). These receptors all come from a male donor with ankylosing spondylitis.

The chain links TRBV4-1 to TRBJ1-1; TRBD1 matches 7 bases. The CDR3 spans 16 residues. V lost 3 bases and J lost 3; bases outside the gene matches: 10. Germline V gives CDR1 MGHRA, CDR2 YSYEKL. Written as DNA, the CDR3 is TGCGCCAGCAGCCAGGATCCTACAGGGGCTCACACTGAAGCTTTCTTT. Its protein is CASSQDPTGAHTEAFF.

The V call is TRBV29-1, the J call TRBJ2-1; 11 bases align to TRBD2. Germline CDR1 SQVTM, CDR2 ANQGSEA. Losses at the gene ends were 5 bases for V and 3 bases for J; bases not matched to a gene: 6. The CDR3 consists of 15 residues. This CDR3 is CSVLAGGSIYNEQFF. The CDR3, as DNA: TGCAGCGTTCTAGCGGGAGGATCGATCTACAATGAGCAGTTCTTC.

The chain links TRBV6-1 to TRBJ2-7; 10 bases agree with TRBD2. CDR1 is MNHNS, CDR2 SASEGT, per germline. This CDR3 comprises 15 residues. The V segment lost 5 bases and the J segment 5 bases; nucleotides outside the gene matches: 9. For the CDR3, the DNA is TGTGCCAGCAGTACCGTTAGCGGGAGGTTCGACGAGCAGTACTTC. Protein product: CASSTVSGRFDEQYF.

This clonotype was detected only a few times. For the CDR3, the DNA is TGTGCCAGCAGCGTGACGGGGGTGAACACTGAAGCTTTCTTT. This translates into CASSVTGVNTEAFF. The chain joins TRBV6-1 to TRBJ1-1; weak D call: TRBD1 (5 bases). The V end lost 6 bases, the J end lost 0 bases, and 11 bases lay between the germline ends. Germline assignment: CDR1 MNHNS and CDR2 SASEGT. The CDR3 sequence is 14 residues long.

A word on this clonotype: A junction end diverges from the germline sequence, so it may reflect a read error. The chain combines TRBV27 with TRBJ2-5; 9 nucleotides match TRBD2. This CDR3 has 18 residues. Germline CDR1 reads MNHEY; CDR2 reads SMNVEV (reference sequence). In nucleotides, the CDR3 is TGTGCCAGCAGTCCCCAAGCTAGCGGGGATGTACGGGGAGAGACCCAGGACTTC. Amino acid sequence: CASSPQASGDVRGETQDF.

There are a few counts of this clonotype. This chain joins TRBV3-1 and TRBJ2-1, with a possible D match to TRBD2 (5 bases). This CDR3 is built from 14 residues. Trimming removed 1 base at V and 8 bases at J, with 12 bases between. Germline lookup yields CDR1 LGHDT and CDR2 YNNKEL (reference sequence). CDR3 bases: TGTGCCAGCAGCCAAGTTGTGGGAGCCCATGAGCAGTTCTTC. It codes for CASSQVVGAHEQFF.

The table lists this clonotype with many counts. The chain joins TRBV12-3 or TRBV12-4 to TRBJ1-2, with D uncertain. The CDR3 runs to 12 residues. Trimming stripped 6 bases from V and 8 bases from J, with 13 bases between. The CDR3 is CASSADIGGYTF. The CDR3 DNA is TGTGCCAGCAGCGCTGACATCGGAGGCTACACCTTC.

V is TRBV28 and J is TRBJ2-3, with unresolved D. The CDR3 covers 14 residues. Germline CDR1 reads MDHEN; CDR2 reads SYDVKM. Between the trimmed V and J ends, which lost 8 bases and 3 bases, there was a span of 15 bases. DNA for the CDR3: TGTGCCAGCTGTGAAGCAAGGTCAACAGATACGCAGTATTTT. It translates to CASCEARSTDTQYF.

This sequence joins TRBV6-5 and TRBJ1-1, with 7 bases lining up with TRBD1. V dropped 4 bases and J dropped 3; count of bases not matched to a gene: 11. Germline V lookup: CDR1 MNHEY, CDR2 SVGAGI. The CDR3 covers 16 residues. CDR3 DNA: TGTGCCAGCAGTTCACAACGAGGGGGCCAGTACACTGAAGCTTTCTTT. Amino acids: CASSSQRGGQYTEAFF.

This rearrangement joins TRBV30 to TRBJ1-5, with D possibly being TRBD1 (6 bases). The V end lost 0 bases, the J end lost 0 bases, and 12 bases lay between the germline ends. The germline V gene has CDR1 GTSNPN and CDR2 SVGIG (reference sequence). The CDR3 runs 16 residues. The CDR3 protein is CAWSVRGAYSNQPQHF. The DNA of the CDR3 is TGTGCCTGGAGTGTACGGGGGGCCTATAGCAATCAGCCCCAGCATTTT. Full variable domain (missing parts from reference TRBV30 and TRBJ1-5): SQTIHQWPATLVQPVGSPLSLECTVEGTSNPNLYWYRQAAGRGLQLLFYSVGIGQISSEVPQNLSASRPQDRQFILSSKKLLLSDSGFYLCAWSVRGAYSNQPQHFGDGTRLSIL.

CDR3 region: CSEDRGDYEQYF. The CDR3 DNA reads as TGCAGTGAGGACAGGGGAGACTACGAGCAGTACTTC. The rearrangement uses TRBV20-1 and TRBJ2-7; TRBD1 aligns across 9 bases. Trimming removed 7 bases from V and 3 bases from J; junction bases left unmatched: 4. In germline, CDR1 is DFQATT, CDR2 SNEGSKA (reference sequence). CDR3 length: 12 residues.

The CDR3 bases are TGTGCCTGGAGGGAACAGGGGAGGACTAATGAAAAACTGTTTTTT. Its protein is CAWREQGRTNEKLFF. The chain is built from TRBV30 and TRBJ1-4; 7 bases map to TRBD1. The J segment lost 2 bases and the V segment lost 3 bases, leaving 6 bases of the junction unmatched. CDR1 is GTSNPN and CDR2 is SVGIG in the germline V gene (reference sequence). The CDR3 covers 15 residues.

The rearrangement uses TRBV4-1 and TRBJ1-1; D may be TRBD1 (6 bases). This CDR3 region has 17 residues. Trimming cost V 2 bases and J 1 base, with 17 bases left between them. Germline CDR1 reads MGHRA; CDR2 reads YSYEKL. This CDR3 is CASSQLGGYISNTEAFF. CDR3 sequence (DNA): TGCGCCAGCAGCCAACTAGGGGGATACATATCGAACACTGAAGCTTTCTTT.

This chain links TRBV12-3 or TRBV12-4 with TRBJ2-3; D perhaps matches TRBD1 (7 bases). Trimming removed 7 bases from V and 4 bases from J, with 15 bases in between. The CDR3 length is 14 residues. DNA of the CDR3: TGTGCCAGCACCCCGACAGGGAGGTCAGATACGCAGTATTTT. This encodes CASTPTGRSDTQYF.

About this clonotype itself: A much more abundant neighbour one base away suggests this may be a read error. The chain joins TRBV27 to TRBJ2-7, with no clear D. Germline V CDR1 and CDR2: MNHEY, SMNVEV (reference sequence). This CDR3 region has 13 residues. V lost 0 bases and J lost 9, with 12 bases in between. CDR3 in DNA: TGTGCCAGCAGTTTATCGTTCGGCAACGTGCAGTACTTC. Amino acid sequence: CASSLSFGNVQYF.

The chain employs TRBV7-2 and TRBJ2-7; perhaps TRBD1 as D (6 bases). Per germline, CDR1 SGHTA and CDR2 FQGNSA. The CDR3 consists of 12 residues. V gave up 3 bases and J gave up 8 bases, with 11 bases separating them. CDR3 bases: TGTGCCAGCAGCTTGCAGGGGCCCCAGCAGTACTTC. Translated, it gives CASSLQGPQQYF.

In this sample, this clonotype turned up a few times. The J gene is TRBJ1-1, the V gene TRBV2, with D hard to call. Germline V CDR1 and CDR2: SNHLY, FYNNEI. The CDR3 has 13 residues. V was clipped by 9 bases and J by 0 bases, with 11 bases between them. The CDR3 region is CARVGNLNTEAFF. The DNA of the CDR3 is TGTGCCAGAGTGGGCAACCTGAACACTGAAGCTTTCTTT.

The chain recombines TRBV19 with TRBJ2-7; perhaps TRBD2 as D (7 bases). Germline CDR1 and CDR2: LNHDA and SQIVND (reference sequence). V was pared by 10 bases and J by 3 bases, with 25 bases between. CDR3 length equals 16 residues. CDR3 region: CATSPTGGASIYEQYF. CDR3 DNA sequence: TGTGCCACCTCTCCCACGGGGGGCGCCTCCATCTACGAGCAGTACTTC.

The table lists this clonotype with a few counts. V is TRBV25-1 and J is TRBJ2-1, with TRBD2 matching over 14 bases. The J segment lost 1 base and the V segment lost 6 bases, leaving 5 bases of the junction unmatched. Germline loops: CDR1 MGHDK, CDR2 SYGVNS. This CDR3 has 17 amino acids. The CDR3: CASRAGTSGSSYNEQFF. DNA for the CDR3: TGTGCCAGCAGGGCCGGGACTAGCGGGAGTTCCTACAATGAGCAGTTCTTC.

This clonotype has only a few counts. The V gene is TRBV7-4, the J gene TRBJ2-3; the match to TRBD1 covers 9 bases. Germline V lookup: CDR1 SGHVT, CDR2 SQSDAQ. The trim removed 5 bases at V and 5 bases at J, leaving 23 bases unmatched. CDR3 size: 20 residues. CDR3: CASSKPRDRELTRTGDTQYF. CDR3 DNA sequence: TGTGCCAGCAGCAAACCCCGGGACAGGGAATTAACGAGAACAGGAGATACGCAGTATTTT.

This clonotype was recorded a few times. The V call is TRBV6-1, the J call TRBJ2-1; D is possibly TRBD2 (6 bases). The length of the CDR3 is 11 residues. V was clipped by 6 bases and J by 10 bases, with 10 bases between them. In germline, CDR1 is MNHNS, CDR2 SASEGT. CDR3 sequence (DNA): TGTGCCAGCAGGATAGGGAGGGAGCAGTTCTTC. Translating gives CASRIGREQFF.

This clonotype has only a few counts. J is TRBJ1-2 and V is TRBV9, with 10 bases lining up with TRBD1. Germline V gene sequence: CDR1 SGDLS, CDR2 YYNGEE. The CDR3 totals 14 residues. The ends lost 3 bases at V and 8 bases at J; junction bases unmatched: 7. In DNA, the CDR3 is TGTGCCAGCAGCGGCCGGGACAGGGGTGGCGGCTACACCTTC. It yields the protein CASSGRDRGGGYTF.

This clonotype occurred a few times. The CDR3 here is CASSLGDRDVSDTQYF. CDR3 DNA sequence: TGCGCCAGCAGCTTGGGCGACAGGGACGTCAGCGATACGCAGTATTTT. The chain couples TRBV5-1 to TRBJ2-3, with 7 bases that match TRBD1. Looked up from germline, CDR1 is SGHRS and CDR2 is YFSETQ. This CDR3 comprises 16 residues. V lost 0 bases, J lost 6 bases, and 10 bases stayed unmatched.

This clonotype was recorded a few times. DNA for the CDR3: TGCAGTGCTAGAGAGCTAGCGGGACTGAATACGCAGTATTTT. Its protein product is CSARELAGLNTQYF. The chain links TRBV20-1 to TRBJ2-3, with 9 bases aligning to TRBD2. The germline CDR1 and CDR2 sequences are DFQATT and SNEGSKA (reference sequence). With V trimmed by 0 bases and J by 7 bases, 5 bases remained unmatched. This CDR3 comprises 14 residues.

The chain combines TRBV12-3 or TRBV12-4 with TRBJ2-2; D is undetermined. The V gene lost 3 bases and the J gene lost 4 bases, with 18 bases spanning the gap. The CDR3 consists of 17 residues. The CDR3 nucleotides read TGTGCCAGCAGTTTTCGAGCGAAGGGCCTCGGCACCGGGGAGCTGTTTTTT. Translated: CASSFRAKGLGTGELFF.

This clonotype showed up just once. The V call is TRBV9, the J call TRBJ2-7, with D uncertain. Germline V gene sequence: CDR1 SGDLS, CDR2 YYNGEE. The V and J ends lost 7 bases and 2 bases respectively, with 16 bases between them. The CDR3 has 14 residues. The CDR3 protein is CASSRQAGPYEQYF. Written as DNA, the CDR3 is TGTGCCAGCTCGCGACAAGCAGGTCCCTACGAGCAGTACTTC.

This clonotype has a handful of counts. The rearrangement uses TRBV18 and TRBJ2-1; D possibly corresponds to TRBD2 (6 bases). The ends were cut back, 3 bases at V and 7 bases at J, with 19 bases in the middle. Germline V gene sequence: CDR1 KGHSH, CDR2 LQKENI. The CDR3 spans 16 residues. CDR3 in amino acids: CASSPGTFTRGNEQFF. CDR3 nucleotide sequence: TGTGCCAGCTCACCCGGGACTTTTACCCGCGGGAATGAGCAGTTCTTC.

There are a few counts of this clonotype. The chain joins TRBV5-8 to TRBJ2-1; 11 bases line up with TRBD2. The CDR3 has 16 residues. Germline V CDR1 and CDR2: SGHTS, YDEGEE. V lost 5 bases, J lost 4 bases, and 8 bases stayed unmatched. CDR3 sequence (DNA): TGTGCCAGCAGGTCAGCAGGGACTAGCGGATACAATGAGCAGTTCTTC. The encoded protein is CASRSAGTSGYNEQFF.

This clonotype was found a few times. This chain uses TRBV12-3 or TRBV12-4 with TRBJ1-6; D unclear. Trimming cost V 0 bases and J 7 bases, with 4 bases left between them. The CDR3 totals 13 residues. The DNA for the CDR3 is TGTGCCAGCAGTTTAGCGGAGAATTCACCCCTCCACTTT. This sequence encodes CASSLAENSPLHF.

This clonotype was counted only a few times. The V call is TRBV20-1, the J call TRBJ1-4, with no clear D. In germline, CDR1 is DFQATT, CDR2 SNEGSKA (reference sequence). The CDR3 has 14 residues. V dropped 2 bases and J dropped 4 bases, with 11 bases sitting between them. CDR3 amino acids: CSARPPHGNEKLFF. CDR3 coding DNA: TGCAGTGCTAGACCCCCCCACGGTAATGAAAAACTGTTTTTT.

CDR3 nucleotide sequence: TGTGCCAGCAACGAGGGGTTCAATCAGCCCCAGCATTTT. This sequence encodes CASNEGFNQPQHF. The chain couples TRBV12-3 or TRBV12-4 to TRBJ1-5, with D perhaps TRBD1 (5 bases). The CDR3 sequence is 13 residues long. The V end was cut by 7 bases, the J end by 3 bases, with 10 bases between.